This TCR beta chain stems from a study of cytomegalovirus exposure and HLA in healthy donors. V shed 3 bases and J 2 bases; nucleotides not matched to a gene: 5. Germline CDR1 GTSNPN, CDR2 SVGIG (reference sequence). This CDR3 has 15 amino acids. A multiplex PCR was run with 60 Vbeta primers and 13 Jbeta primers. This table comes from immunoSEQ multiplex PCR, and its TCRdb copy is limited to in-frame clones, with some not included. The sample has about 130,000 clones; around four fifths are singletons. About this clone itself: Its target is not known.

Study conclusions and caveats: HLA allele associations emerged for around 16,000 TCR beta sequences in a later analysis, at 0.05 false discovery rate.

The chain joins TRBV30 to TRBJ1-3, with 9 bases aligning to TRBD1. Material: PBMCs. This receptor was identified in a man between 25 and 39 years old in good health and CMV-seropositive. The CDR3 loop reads CAWRFGTGPGNTIYF. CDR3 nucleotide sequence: TGTGCCTGGAGGTTTGGGACAGGGCCTGGAAACACCATATATTTT.